This TCR beta chain was observed in a study of regulatory T cells in long-lasting Graves disease. Study-level points and caveats: It was possible that the small sample size reduced accuracy.

The sample's time point: newly diagnosed GD, antithyroid drugs for less than 3 months. Preparation of the TCR library used RNA extracted from PBMCs. V gave up 4 bases and J gave up 4 bases; unmatched junction bases: 13. Looked up from germline, CDR1 is MNHEY and CDR2 is SVGAGI. CDR3 length equals 17 residues. Many counts were recorded for this clonotype. Its antigen is not identified. In building TCR beta libraries, iRepertoire HTBI primers were used together with Arm-PCR of CDR3 regions. Original processing notes: Samples revealed approximately 60 TRBV and over twelve TRBJ segments. TCRdb reprocessed the multiplex PCR reads via MiXCR and lists one record per CDR3 protein. These V and J calls are TCRdb output, not the study's own analysis. The sample yields about 440,000 distinct CDR3 sequences, approximately 15% seen once. The same sample was also used in a study of T cells in Graves' hyperthyroidism and ophthalmopathy.

This specimen consisted of peripheral blood mononuclear cells (PBMCs), obtained at new diagnosis, from a patient treated with antithyroid drugs. The chain joins TRBV6-5 to TRBJ2-3; TRBD2 aligns across 8 bases. The TCR sequence derives from a woman in her 30s with Graves disease. This chain's CDR3 is CASSSLFVTAGADTQYF. In nucleotides, the CDR3 is TGTGCCAGCAGTTCCTTATTCGTGACAGCGGGAGCAGATACGCAGTATTTT.